Listed here are 3 T cell receptor beta chains from one sample, sequenced in a study of T cell responses to AZD1222 COVID-19 vaccine. The assay was immunoSEQ multiplex PCR, and TCRdb's table has in-frame clones only and misses some. Altogether about 110,000 clones are present, about 85% being singletons, with the ten largest covering approximately 4.8%. The starting material was peripheral blood, obtained 28 days after the second AZD1222 dose. The receptors here all came from an adult who received the AZD1222 COVID-19 vaccine.

This clone has just one count. V gene TRBV19 combines with J gene TRBJ1-4; TRBD1 aligns across 7 bases. The CDR3 extends over 18 amino acids. Per germline, CDR1 LNHDA and CDR2 SQIVND (reference sequence). Trimming at V came to 5 bases and at J to 5 bases, leaving 17 bases not matched to a gene. CDR3 protein: CASSSLDRAGSSNEKLFF. CDR3 coding DNA: TGTGCCAGTAGTTCATTAGACAGGGCAGGGAGCTCGAATGAAAAACTGTTTTTT.

This chain links TRBV7-2 with TRBJ2-1; 9 bases fit TRBD2. The CDR3 spans 15 residues. Germline CDR1 and CDR2: SGHTA and FQGNSA. Trimming cost V 1 base and J 9 bases; bases outside gene matches: 7. CDR3 protein: CASSLVGGGAAEQFF. The CDR3 DNA follows: TGTGCCAGCAGCTTAGTTGGCGGGGGGGCCGCTGAGCAGTTCTTC.

This chain connects TRBV5-5 to TRBJ1-6, with D perhaps matching TRBD1 (5 bases). The CDR3 length is 16 residues. V gave up 0 bases and J gave up 7 bases, with 14 bases separating them. Germline-derived CDR1 and CDR2 are SGHKS and YYEKEE (reference sequence). The DNA for the CDR3 is TGTGCCAGCAGCTTGGAAAGGGGAAGAGGGAATTCACCCCTCCACTTT. This sequence encodes CASSLERGRGNSPLHF.